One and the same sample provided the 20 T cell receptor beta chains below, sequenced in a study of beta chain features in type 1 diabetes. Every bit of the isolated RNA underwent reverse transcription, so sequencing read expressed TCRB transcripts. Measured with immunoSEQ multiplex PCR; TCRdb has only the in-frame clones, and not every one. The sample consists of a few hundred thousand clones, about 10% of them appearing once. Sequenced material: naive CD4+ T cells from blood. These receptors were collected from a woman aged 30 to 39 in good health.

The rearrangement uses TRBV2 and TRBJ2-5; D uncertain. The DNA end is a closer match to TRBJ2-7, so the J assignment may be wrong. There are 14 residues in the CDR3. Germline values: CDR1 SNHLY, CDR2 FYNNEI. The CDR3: CASSEGSGLAEQYF. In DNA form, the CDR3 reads TGTGCCAGCAGTGAAGGTTCCGGGTTAGCCGAGCAGTACTTC.

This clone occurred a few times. CDR3 amino acids: CSVSLQGDYGYTF. The CDR3 bases are TGCAGCGTTAGCCTTCAGGGGGACTATGGCTACACCTTC. This chain uses TRBV29-1 with TRBJ1-2; 7 bases map to TRBD1. With V trimmed by 5 bases and J by 3 bases, 6 bases remained unmatched. The V gene's germline CDR1 is SQVTM and CDR2 ANQGSEA. This CDR3 is built from 13 residues. The full variable domain, with the rest looked up from reference TRBV29-1 and TRBJ1-2, is SAVISQKPSRDICQRGTSLTIQCQVDSQVTMMFWYRQQPGQSLTLIATANQGSEATYESGFVIDKFPISRPNLTFSTLTVSNMSPEDSSIYLCSVSLQGDYGYTFGSGTRLTVV.

This CDR3 reads CASSPRASGRLTDTQYF. In DNA form, the CDR3 reads TGTGCCAGCTCACCAAGGGCTAGCGGGAGGCTCACAGATACGCAGTATTTT. The chain carries TRBV18 and TRBJ2-3, with 11 bases lining up with TRBD2. Germline values: CDR1 KGHSH, CDR2 LQKENI. This CDR3 has 17 amino acids. J gave up 2 bases and V 2 bases, and 6 bases lay outside the gene matches. Variable domain in full (rest from reference TRBV18 and TRBJ2-3): NAGVMQNPRHLVRRRGQEARLRCSPMKGHSHVYWYRQLPEEGLKFMVYLQKENIIDESGMPKERFSAEFPKEGPSILRIQQVVRGDSAAYFCASSPRASGRLTDTQYFGPGTRLTVL.

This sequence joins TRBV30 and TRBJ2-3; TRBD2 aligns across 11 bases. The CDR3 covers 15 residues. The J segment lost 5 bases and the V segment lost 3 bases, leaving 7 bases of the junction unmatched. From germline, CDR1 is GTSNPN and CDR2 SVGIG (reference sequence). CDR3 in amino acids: CAWRSIAGGGDTQYF. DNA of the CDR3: TGTGCCTGGAGAAGTATAGCGGGAGGGGGAGATACGCAGTATTTT.

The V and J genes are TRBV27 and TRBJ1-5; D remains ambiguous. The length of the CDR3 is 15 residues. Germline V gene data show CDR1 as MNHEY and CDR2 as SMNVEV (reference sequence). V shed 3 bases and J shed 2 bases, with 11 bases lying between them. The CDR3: CASSFRLFGNQPQHF. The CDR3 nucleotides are TGTGCCAGCAGTTTCAGGTTATTTGGCAATCAGCCCCAGCATTTT.

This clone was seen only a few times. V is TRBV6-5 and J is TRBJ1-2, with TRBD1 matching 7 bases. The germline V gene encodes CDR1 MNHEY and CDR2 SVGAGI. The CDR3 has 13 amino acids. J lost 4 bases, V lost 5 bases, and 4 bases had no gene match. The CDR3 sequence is CASSPTGAYGYTF. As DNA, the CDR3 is TGTGCCAGCAGTCCTACAGGGGCCTATGGCTACACCTTC.

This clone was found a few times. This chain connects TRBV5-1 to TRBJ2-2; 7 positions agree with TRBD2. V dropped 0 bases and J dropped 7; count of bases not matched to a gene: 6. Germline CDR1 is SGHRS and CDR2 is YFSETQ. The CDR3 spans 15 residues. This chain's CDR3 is CASSLVAGAGGELFF. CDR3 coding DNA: TGCGCCAGCAGCTTGGTTGCGGGAGCAGGCGGGGAGCTGTTTTTT.

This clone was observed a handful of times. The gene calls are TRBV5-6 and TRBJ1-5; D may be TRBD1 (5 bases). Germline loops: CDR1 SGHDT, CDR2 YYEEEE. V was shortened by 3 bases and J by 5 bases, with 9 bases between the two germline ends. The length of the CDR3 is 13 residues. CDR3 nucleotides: TGTGCCAGCAGCTCGGGGGGGGATCAGCCCCAGCATTTT. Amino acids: CASSSGGDQPQHF.

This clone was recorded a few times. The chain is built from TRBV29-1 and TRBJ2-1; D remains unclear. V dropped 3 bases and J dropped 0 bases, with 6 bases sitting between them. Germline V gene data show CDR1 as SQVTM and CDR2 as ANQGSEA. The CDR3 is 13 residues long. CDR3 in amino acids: CSVDTSSYNEQFF. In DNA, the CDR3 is TGCAGCGTTGACACGAGCTCCTACAATGAGCAGTTCTTC.

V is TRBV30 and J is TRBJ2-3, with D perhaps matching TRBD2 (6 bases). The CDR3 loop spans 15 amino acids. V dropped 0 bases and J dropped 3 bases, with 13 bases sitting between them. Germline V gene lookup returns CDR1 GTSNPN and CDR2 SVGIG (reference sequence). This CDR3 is CAWSVIAGRTDTQYF. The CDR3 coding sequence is TGTGCCTGGAGTGTAATCGCGGGAAGGACAGATACGCAGTATTTT.

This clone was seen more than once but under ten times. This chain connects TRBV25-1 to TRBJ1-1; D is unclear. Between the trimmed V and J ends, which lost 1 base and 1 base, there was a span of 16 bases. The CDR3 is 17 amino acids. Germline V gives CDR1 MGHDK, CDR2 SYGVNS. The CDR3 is CASSESWGVGRNTEAFF. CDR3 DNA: TGTGCCAGCAGTGAATCATGGGGAGTTGGCCGGAACACTGAAGCTTTCTTT.

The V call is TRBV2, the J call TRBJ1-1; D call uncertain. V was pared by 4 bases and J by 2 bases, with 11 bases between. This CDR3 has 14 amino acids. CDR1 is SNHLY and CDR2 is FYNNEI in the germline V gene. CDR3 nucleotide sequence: TGTGCCAGCAGTGTTATCGCGAGTAACACTGAAGCTTTCTTT. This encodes CASSVIASNTEAFF.

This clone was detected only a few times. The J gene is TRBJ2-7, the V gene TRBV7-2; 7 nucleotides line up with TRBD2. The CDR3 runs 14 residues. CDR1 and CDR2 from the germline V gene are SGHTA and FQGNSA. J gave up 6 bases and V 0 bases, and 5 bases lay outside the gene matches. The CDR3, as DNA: TGTGCCAGCAGCTTAGCGGGCGGGAGAATCGAGCAGTACTTC. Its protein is CASSLAGGRIEQYF.

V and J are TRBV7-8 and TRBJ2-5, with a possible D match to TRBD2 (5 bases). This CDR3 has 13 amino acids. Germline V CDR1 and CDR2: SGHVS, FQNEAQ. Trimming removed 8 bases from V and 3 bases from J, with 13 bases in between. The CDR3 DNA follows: TGTGCCAGCGTCCAAAGCGGAAAAGAGACCCAGTACTTC. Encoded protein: CASVQSGKETQYF. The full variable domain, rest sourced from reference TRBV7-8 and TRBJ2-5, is GAGVSQSPRYKVAKRGQDVALRCDPISGHVSLFWYQQALGQGPEFLTYFQNEAQLDKSGLPSDRFFAERPEGSVSTLKIQRTQQEDSAVYLCASVQSGKETQYFGPGTRLLVL.

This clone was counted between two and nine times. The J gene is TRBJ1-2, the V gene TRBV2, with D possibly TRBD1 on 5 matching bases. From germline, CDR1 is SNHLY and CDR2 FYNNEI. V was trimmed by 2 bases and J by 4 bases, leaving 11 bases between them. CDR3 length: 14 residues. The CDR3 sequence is CASSELGGTYGYTF. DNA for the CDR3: TGTGCCAGCAGTGAATTGGGGGGGACCTATGGCTACACCTTC.

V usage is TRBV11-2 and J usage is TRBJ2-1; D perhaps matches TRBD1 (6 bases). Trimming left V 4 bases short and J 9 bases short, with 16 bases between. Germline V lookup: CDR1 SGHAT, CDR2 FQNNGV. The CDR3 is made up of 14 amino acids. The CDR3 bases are TGTGCCAGCAGCTCGATCACAGGGACAACTGAGCAGTTCTTC. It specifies CASSSITGTTEQFF.

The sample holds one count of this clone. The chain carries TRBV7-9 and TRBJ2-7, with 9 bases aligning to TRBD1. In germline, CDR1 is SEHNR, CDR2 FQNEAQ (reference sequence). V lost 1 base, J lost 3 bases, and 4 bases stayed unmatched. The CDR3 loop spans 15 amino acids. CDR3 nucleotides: TGTGCCAGCAGCTTAGGACAGGGGGTCCGCTACGAGCAGTACTTC. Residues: CASSLGQGVRYEQYF.

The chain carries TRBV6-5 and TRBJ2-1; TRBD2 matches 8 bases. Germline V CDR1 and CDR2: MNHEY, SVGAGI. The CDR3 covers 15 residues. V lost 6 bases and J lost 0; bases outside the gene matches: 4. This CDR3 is CASRLAEFSYNEQFF. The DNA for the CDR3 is TGTGCCAGCAGACTAGCGGAATTCTCCTACAATGAGCAGTTCTTC.

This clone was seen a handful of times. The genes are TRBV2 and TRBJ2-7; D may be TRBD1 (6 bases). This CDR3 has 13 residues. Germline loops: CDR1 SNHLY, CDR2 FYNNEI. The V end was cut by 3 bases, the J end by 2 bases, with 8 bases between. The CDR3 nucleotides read TGTGCCAGCAGTGATAGGGACACCTACGAGCAGTACTTC. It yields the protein CASSDRDTYEQYF.

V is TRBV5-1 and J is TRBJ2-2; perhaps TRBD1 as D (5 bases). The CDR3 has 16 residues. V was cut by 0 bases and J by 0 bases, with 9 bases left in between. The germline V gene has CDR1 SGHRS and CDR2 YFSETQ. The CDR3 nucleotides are TGCGCCAGCAGCTTGGCCCGACAGACGAACACCGGGGAGCTGTTTTTT. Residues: CASSLARQTNTGELFF.